This TCR beta chain came from a study of blood T cell repertoires in COVID-19. Whole-study context: Sites in the United States, Italy and Spain provided acute and convalescent COVID-19 samples. T cells, B-cell-depleted T cells, or PBMCs provided the cDNA or gDNA that served as material.

In the study's own analysis: Amplification from reference gene primers served as the basis for estimated nucleated cell counts. Profiling relied on immunoSEQ multiplex PCR, and the TCRdb table lists in-frame clones only, not all of them. V and J calls and clone size are given by that table; D and trimming were obtained from the DNA. The sample shows about 28,000 clones, about three quarters of them seen only once. This TCR came from a boy between 2 and 10 years old with active or convalescent COVID-19. Sequencing used peripheral blood.

The CDR3 region is CASSQDKGGGADTQYF. The CDR3 DNA is TGTGCCAGCAGCCAAGATAAGGGTGGCGGGGCAGATACGCAGTATTTT. This chain connects TRBV4-2 to TRBJ2-3, with D possibly matching TRBD2 (6 bases). Trimming cost V 0 bases and J 4 bases, with 14 bases left between them. Germline V gene data show CDR1 as LGHNA and CDR2 as YNFKEQ. The CDR3 is made up of 16 amino acids.